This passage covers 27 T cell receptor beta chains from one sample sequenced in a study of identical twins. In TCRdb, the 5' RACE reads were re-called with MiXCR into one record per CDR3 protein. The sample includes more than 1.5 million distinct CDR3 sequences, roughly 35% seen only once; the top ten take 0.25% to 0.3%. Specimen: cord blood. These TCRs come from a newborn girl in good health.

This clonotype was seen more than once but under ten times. In DNA, the CDR3 is TGTGCCAGCACCGTACCGAGCATGAACACTGAAGCTTTCTTT. This encodes CASTVPSMNTEAFF. The J gene is TRBJ1-1, the V gene TRBV6-1; the D is unclear. This CDR3 region has 14 residues. Trimming took 7 bases from V and 0 from J, leaving 12 bases between them. CDR1 and CDR2 (germline): MNHNS, SASEGT.

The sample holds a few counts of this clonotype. CDR3 in DNA: TGTGCCAGCAGCTTGTCAGGGGTCAAGGTCTATGGCTACACCTTC. Its translation: CASSLSGVKVYGYTF. The chain couples TRBV5-6 to TRBJ1-2; possible D gene TRBD1, 6 bases. The length of the CDR3 is 15 residues. Germline CDR1 is SGHDT and CDR2 is YYEEEE. The ends were cut back, 1 base at V and 4 bases at J, with 14 bases in the middle.

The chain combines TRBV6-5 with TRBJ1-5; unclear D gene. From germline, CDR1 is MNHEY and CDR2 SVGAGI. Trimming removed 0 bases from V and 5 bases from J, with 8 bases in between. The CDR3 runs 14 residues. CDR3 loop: CASSYSSGHQPQHF. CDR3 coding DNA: TGTGCCAGCAGTTACTCATCAGGTCATCAGCCCCAGCATTTT.

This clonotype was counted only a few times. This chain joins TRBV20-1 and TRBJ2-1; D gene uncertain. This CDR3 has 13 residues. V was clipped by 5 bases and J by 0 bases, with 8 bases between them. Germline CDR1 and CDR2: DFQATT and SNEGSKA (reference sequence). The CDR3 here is CSAWTVSYNEQFF. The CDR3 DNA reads TGCAGTGCTTGGACGGTCTCCTACAATGAGCAGTTCTTC.

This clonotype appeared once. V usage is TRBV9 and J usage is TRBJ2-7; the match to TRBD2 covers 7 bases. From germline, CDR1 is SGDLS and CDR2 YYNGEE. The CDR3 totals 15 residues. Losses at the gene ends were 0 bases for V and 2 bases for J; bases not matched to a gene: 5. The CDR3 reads CASSVGGSLPYEQYF. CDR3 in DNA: TGTGCCAGCAGCGTAGGCGGGAGCCTTCCCTACGAGCAGTACTTC.

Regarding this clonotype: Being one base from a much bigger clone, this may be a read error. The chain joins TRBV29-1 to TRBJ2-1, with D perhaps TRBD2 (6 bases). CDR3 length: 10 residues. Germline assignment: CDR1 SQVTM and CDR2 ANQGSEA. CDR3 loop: CGGAYNEQFF. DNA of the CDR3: TGCGGCGGGGCTTACAATGAGCAGTTCTTC.

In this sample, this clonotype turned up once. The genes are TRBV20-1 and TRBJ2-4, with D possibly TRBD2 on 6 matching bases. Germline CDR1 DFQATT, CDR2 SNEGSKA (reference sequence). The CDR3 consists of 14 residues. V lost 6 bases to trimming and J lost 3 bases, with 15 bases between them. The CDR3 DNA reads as TGCAGTGCGGGGGGACCGGCGGGCAAAAACATTCAGTACTTC. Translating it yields CSAGGPAGKNIQYF.

DNA for the CDR3: TGTGCCAGCAGTGACCGGGACAGGGCCCTCTATGGCTACACCTTC. This encodes CASSDRDRALYGYTF. The V call is TRBV6-2 or TRBV6-3, the J call TRBJ1-2; 9 positions match TRBD1. The V gene's germline CDR1 is MNHEY and CDR2 SVGEGT. J gave up 4 bases and V 5 bases, and 8 bases lay outside the gene matches. The CDR3 covers 15 residues.

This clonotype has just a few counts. In nucleotides, the CDR3 is TGTGCCAGCTCACCAATTGAAAAGCAGTTTCTCTCGGATACGCAGTATTTT. Translated: CASSPIEKQFLSDTQYF. The chain joins TRBV18 to TRBJ2-3; D uncertain. V gave up 2 bases and J gave up 6 bases, with 21 bases separating them. This CDR3 is 17 amino acids long. CDR1 is KGHSH and CDR2 is LQKENI in the germline V gene.

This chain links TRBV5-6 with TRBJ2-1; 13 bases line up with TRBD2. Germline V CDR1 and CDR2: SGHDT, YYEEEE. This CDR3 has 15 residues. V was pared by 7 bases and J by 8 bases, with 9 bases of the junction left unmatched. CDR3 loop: CASGWGTSGNDEQFF. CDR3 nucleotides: TGTGCCAGCGGCTGGGGGACTAGCGGGAACGATGAGCAGTTCTTC.

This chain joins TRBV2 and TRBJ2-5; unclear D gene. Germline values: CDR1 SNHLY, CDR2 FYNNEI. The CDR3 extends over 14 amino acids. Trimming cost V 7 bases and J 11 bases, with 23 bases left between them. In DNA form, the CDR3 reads TGTGCCAGCAACCGCCGGACGGTAGGCAATGAGCAGTACTTC. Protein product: CASNRRTVGNEQYF. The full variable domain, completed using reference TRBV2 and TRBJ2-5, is EPEVTQTPSHQVTQMGQEVILRCVPISNHLYFYWYRQILGQKVEFLVSFYNNEISEKSEIFDDQFSVERPDGSNFTLKIRSTKLEDSAMYFCASNRRTVGNEQYFGPGTRLLVL.

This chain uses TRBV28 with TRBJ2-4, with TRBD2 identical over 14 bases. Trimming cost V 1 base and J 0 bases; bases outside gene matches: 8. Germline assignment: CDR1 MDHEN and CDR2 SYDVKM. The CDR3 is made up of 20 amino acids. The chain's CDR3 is CASSLFRGTSGSLAKNIQYF. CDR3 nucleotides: TGTGCCAGCAGTTTATTTAGGGGGACTAGCGGGAGCCTAGCCAAAAACATTCAGTACTTC.

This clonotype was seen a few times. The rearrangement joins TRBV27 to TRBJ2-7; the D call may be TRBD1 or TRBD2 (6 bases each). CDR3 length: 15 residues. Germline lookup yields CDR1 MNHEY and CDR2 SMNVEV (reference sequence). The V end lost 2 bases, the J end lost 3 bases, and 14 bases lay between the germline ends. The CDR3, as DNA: TGTGCCAGCAGTTTAAAGGGGGGCGCGGGCTACGAGCAGTACTTC. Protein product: CASSLKGGAGYEQYF.

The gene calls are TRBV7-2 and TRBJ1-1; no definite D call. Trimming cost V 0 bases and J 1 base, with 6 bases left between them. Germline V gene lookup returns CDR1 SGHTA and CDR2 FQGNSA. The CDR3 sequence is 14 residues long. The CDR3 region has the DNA TGTGCCAGCAGCTTAGCGCGTCGGAACACTGAAGCTTTCTTT. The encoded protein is CASSLARRNTEAFF.

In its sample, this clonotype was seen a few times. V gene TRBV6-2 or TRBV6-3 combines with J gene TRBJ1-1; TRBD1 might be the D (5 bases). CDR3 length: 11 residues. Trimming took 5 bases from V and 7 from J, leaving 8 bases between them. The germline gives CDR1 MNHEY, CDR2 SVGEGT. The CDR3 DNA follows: TGTGCCAGCAGTGGGGGAGTTGAAGCTTTCTTT. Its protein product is CASSGGVEAFF.

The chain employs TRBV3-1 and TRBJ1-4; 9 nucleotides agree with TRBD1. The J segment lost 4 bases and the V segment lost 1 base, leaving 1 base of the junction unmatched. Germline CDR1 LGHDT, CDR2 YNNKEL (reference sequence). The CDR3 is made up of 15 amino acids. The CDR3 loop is CASSQAGQGNEKLFF. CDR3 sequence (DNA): TGTGCCAGCAGCCAAGCGGGACAGGGTAATGAAAAACTGTTTTTT. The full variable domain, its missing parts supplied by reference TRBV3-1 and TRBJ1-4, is DTAVSQTPKYLVTQMGNDKSIKCEQNLGHDTMYWYKQDSKKFLKIMFSYNNKELIINETVPNRFSPKSPDKAHLNLHINSLELGDSAVYFCASSQAGQGNEKLFFGSGTQLSVL.

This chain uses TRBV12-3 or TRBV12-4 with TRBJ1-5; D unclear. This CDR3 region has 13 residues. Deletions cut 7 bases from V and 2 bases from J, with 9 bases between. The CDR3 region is CASTLRRNQPQHF. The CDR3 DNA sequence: TGTGCCAGCACCCTACGACGCAATCAGCCCCAGCATTTT.

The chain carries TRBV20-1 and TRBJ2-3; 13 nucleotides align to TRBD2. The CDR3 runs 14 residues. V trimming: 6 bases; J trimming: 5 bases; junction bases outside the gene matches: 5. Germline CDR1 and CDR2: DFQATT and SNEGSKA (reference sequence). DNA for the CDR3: TGCAGTGCCAAAACTAGCGGGAGGGGAGATACGCAGTATTTT. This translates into CSAKTSGRGDTQYF.

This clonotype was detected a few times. The CDR3 here is CSARRTLAGSTDTQYF. The DNA for the CDR3 is TGCAGTGCTAGGAGAACACTAGCGGGGAGCACAGATACGCAGTATTTT. V usage is TRBV20-1 and J usage is TRBJ2-3; TRBD2 matches 10 bases. The CDR3 is made up of 16 amino acids. J was trimmed by 0 bases and V by 3 bases; bases with no gene match: 6. CDR1 DFQATT and CDR2 SNEGSKA come from the germline V gene (reference sequence).

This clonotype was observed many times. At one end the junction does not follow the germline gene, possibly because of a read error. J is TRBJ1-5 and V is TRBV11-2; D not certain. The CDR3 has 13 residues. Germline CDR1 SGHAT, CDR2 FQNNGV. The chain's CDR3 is CASSLEINQPQHF. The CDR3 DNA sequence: TGCGCCAGCAGCTTGGAGATCAATCAGCCCCAGCATTTT. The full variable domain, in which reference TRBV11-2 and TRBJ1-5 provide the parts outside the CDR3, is EAGVAQSPRYKIIEKRQSVAFWCNPISGHATLYWYQQILGQGPKLLIQFQNNGVVDDSQLPKDRFSAERLKGVDSTLKIQPAKLEDSAVYLCASSLEINQPQHFGDGTRLSIL.

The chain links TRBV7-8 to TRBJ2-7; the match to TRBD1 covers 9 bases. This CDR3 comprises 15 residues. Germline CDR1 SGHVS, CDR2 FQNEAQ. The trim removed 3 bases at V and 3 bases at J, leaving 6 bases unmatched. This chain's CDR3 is CASSLNRDRDYEQYF. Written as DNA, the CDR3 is TGTGCCAGCAGCTTGAACCGGGACAGGGACTACGAGCAGTACTTC.

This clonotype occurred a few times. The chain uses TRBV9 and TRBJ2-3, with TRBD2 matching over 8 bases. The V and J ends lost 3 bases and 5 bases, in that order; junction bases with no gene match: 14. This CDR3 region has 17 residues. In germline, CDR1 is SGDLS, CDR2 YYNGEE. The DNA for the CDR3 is TGTGCCAGCAGCGCCGTATTCGGCGGGGGGTCCGTAGATACGCAGTATTTT. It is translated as CASSAVFGGGSVDTQYF.

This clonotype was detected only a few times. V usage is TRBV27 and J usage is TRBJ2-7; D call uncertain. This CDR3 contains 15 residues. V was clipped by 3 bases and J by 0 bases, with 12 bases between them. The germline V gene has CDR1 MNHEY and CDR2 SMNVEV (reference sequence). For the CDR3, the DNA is TGTGCCAGCAGTTTCAGGCACCACTACTCCTACGAGCAGTACTTC. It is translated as CASSFRHHYSYEQYF.

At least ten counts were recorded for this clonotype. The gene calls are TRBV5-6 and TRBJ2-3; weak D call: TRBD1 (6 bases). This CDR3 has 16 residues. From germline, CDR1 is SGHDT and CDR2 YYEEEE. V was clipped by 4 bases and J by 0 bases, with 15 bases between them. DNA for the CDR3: TGTGCCAGCAGCGATACCTACAGGGAGAGCACAGATACGCAGTATTTT. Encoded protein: CASSDTYRESTDTQYF.

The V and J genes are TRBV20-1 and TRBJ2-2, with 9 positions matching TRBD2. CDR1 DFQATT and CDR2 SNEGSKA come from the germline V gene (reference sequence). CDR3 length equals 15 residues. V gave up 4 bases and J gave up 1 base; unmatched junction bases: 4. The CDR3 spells CSATPTSGNTGELFF. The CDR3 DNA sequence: TGCAGTGCTACCCCGACTAGCGGGAACACCGGGGAGCTGTTTTTT.

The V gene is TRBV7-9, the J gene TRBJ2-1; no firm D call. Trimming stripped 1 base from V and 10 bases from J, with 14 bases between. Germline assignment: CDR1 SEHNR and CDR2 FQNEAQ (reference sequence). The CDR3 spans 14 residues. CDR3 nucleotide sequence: TGTGCCAGCAGCTTAGATATCCTAGGGCGGGAGCAGTTCTTC. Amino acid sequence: CASSLDILGREQFF.

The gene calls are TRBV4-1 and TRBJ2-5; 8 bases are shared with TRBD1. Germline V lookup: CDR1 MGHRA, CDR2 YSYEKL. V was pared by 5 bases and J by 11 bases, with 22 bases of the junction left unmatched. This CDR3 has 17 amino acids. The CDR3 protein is CASSYDIEDRVLNEQYF. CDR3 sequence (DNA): TGCGCCAGCAGCTATGACATAGAGGACAGGGTGCTCAATGAGCAGTACTTC.